This T cell receptor beta chain was sequenced for a study of T cell changes during pregnancy in multiple sclerosis. The CDR3 has 15 residues. Germline V gene data show CDR1 as MNHEY and CDR2 as SMNVEV (reference sequence). Deletions cut 0 bases from V and 3 bases from J, with 9 bases between. Method: immunoSEQ multiplex PCR; TCRdb's copy keeps in-frame clones and lacks some. The profile shows 75,000 to 100,000 clones, over 75% of them singletons. The chain is built from TRBV27 and TRBJ2-1; D gene ambiguous. The specimen was peripheral blood, collected in the second trimester of pregnancy. This clonotype was sampled from a female donor in good health, enrolled as a control in a pregnancy study. The chain's CDR3 is CASSLSASNYNEQFF. The CDR3 region has the DNA TGTGCCAGCAGTTTATCGGCCAGTAACTACAATGAGCAGTTCTTC.